Below are 19 T cell receptor beta chains sequenced from a single sample in a study of blood T cell repertoires in COVID-19. Repertoires were generated with immunoSEQ multiplex PCR, while TCRdb's copy carries only in-frame clones and drops some. The sample lists almost 500,000 clones; about 85% were seen once. Sequencing was carried out using PBMCs or T cells enriched from blood (not recorded which). The receptor set was obtained from a woman aged 55-70 years who had recovered from COVID-19.

This clone was observed a single time. The V gene is TRBV30, the J gene TRBJ1-6; perhaps TRBD1 as D (5 bases). The CDR3 has 15 residues. CDR1 GTSNPN and CDR2 SVGIG come from the germline V gene (reference sequence). Deletions cut 7 bases from V and 0 bases from J, with 13 bases between. CDR3 sequence reads: CASPGGSSYNSPLHF. CDR3 DNA sequence: TGTGCCTCCCCGGGGGGGAGCTCCTATAATTCACCCCTCCACTTT.

This chain uses TRBV5-1 with TRBJ2-3, with unresolved D. V lost 0 bases, J lost 6 bases, and 8 bases lay in between. The CDR3 covers 13 residues. CDR1 is SGHRS, CDR2 YFSETQ, per germline. The CDR3 spells CASSLENRDTQYF. For the CDR3, the DNA is TGCGCCAGCAGCTTGGAGAACCGGGATACGCAGTATTTT.

In the case of this clone: Within the sample, other DNA sequences also encode this same CDR3. V gene TRBV18 combines with J gene TRBJ1-2; 8 bases align to TRBD1. After removal of 6 bases from V and 3 bases from J, the junction contained 6 bases not matched to a gene. Looked up from germline, CDR1 is KGHSH and CDR2 is LQKENI. There are 14 residues in the CDR3. CDR3 region: CASSPGQGDYGYTF. The CDR3 DNA follows: TGTGCCAGCTCCCCCGGACAGGGTGACTATGGCTACACCTTC. Together with reference TRBV18 and TRBJ1-2, the CDR3 gives the full variable domain: NAGVMQNPRHLVRRRGQEARLRCSPMKGHSHVYWYRQLPEEGLKFMVYLQKENIIDESGMPKERFSAEFPKEGPSILRIQQVVRGDSAAYFCASSPGQGDYGYTFGSGTRLTVV.

The chain has TRBV18 and TRBJ1-2; D is undetermined. Per germline, CDR1 KGHSH and CDR2 LQKENI. The length of the CDR3 is 15 residues. The V and J ends lost 1 base and 3 bases respectively, with 12 bases between them. The CDR3 bases are TGTGCCAGCTCACCACGGGGAGGCCCGGACTATGGCTACACCTTC. This gives the protein CASSPRGGPDYGYTF.

The chain carries TRBV29-1 and TRBJ2-3; 7 bases are a match to TRBD2. Germline CDR1 and CDR2: SQVTM and ANQGSEA. This CDR3 contains 15 residues. J was trimmed by 0 bases and V by 0 bases; bases with no gene match: 3. For the CDR3, the DNA is TGCAGCGTTGAAGACTGGCGGGGGAGCACAGATACGCAGTATTTT. It yields the protein CSVEDWRGSTDTQYF.

CDR3 coding DNA: TGTGCCAGTAGTATAGCTCCAGGCTCCTACGAGCAGTACGTC. Translation gives CASSIAPGSYEQYV. This chain links TRBV19 with TRBJ2-7; D gene uncertain. CDR3 length: 14 residues. Germline CDR1 is LNHDA and CDR2 is SQIVND (reference sequence). V shed 1 base and J shed 0 bases, with 7 bases lying between them.

The chain is built from TRBV24-1 and TRBJ2-2, with 7 bases identical to TRBD1. The CDR3 covers 16 residues. V shed 5 bases, J shed 0 bases, and the junction held 5 bases outside the gene matches. CDR1 is KGHDR and CDR2 is SFDVKD in the germline V gene. This chain's CDR3 is CATSVRGTANTGELFF. DNA for the CDR3: TGTGCCACCAGTGTTCGAGGGACAGCGAACACCGGGGAGCTGTTTTTT.

The chain recombines TRBV5-1 with TRBJ2-7; 10 bases line up with TRBD1. Unmatched junction bases numbered 1, after V lost 3 bases and J lost 4 bases. The CDR3 consists of 13 residues. The germline V gene encodes CDR1 SGHRS and CDR2 YFSETQ. CDR3 sequence reads: CASSWGQGYEQYF. For the CDR3, the DNA is TGCGCCAGCAGCTGGGGACAGGGGTACGAGCAGTACTTC.

The chain couples TRBV10-1 to TRBJ1-3; TRBD1 matches 8 bases. Germline V gene data show CDR1 as WNHNN and CDR2 as SYGVQD (reference sequence). V trimming: 4 bases; J trimming: 4 bases; junction bases outside the gene matches: 6. The CDR3 has 15 amino acids. CDR3 nucleotide sequence: TGCGCCAGCAGTGGGCAGGGGGCCGGAGGAAACACCATATATTTT. Translating it yields CASSGQGAGGNTIYF.

CDR3 DNA sequence: TGCGCCAGCAGCTTGGCGGGGCGGGGGATTTCACCCCTCCACTTT. Protein product: CASSLAGRGISPLHF. The rearrangement links TRBV5-1 to TRBJ1-6; weak D call: TRBD1 (5 bases). The CDR3 consists of 15 residues. Trimming took off 0 bases at V and 9 bases at J, with 13 bases between the two ends. Germline lookup yields CDR1 SGHRS and CDR2 YFSETQ.

This clone was observed a few times. V is TRBV4-1 and J is TRBJ1-5, with a weak D call TRBD1 (6 bases). Trimming stripped 1 base from V and 6 bases from J, with 13 bases between. Germline-derived CDR1 and CDR2 are MGHRA and YSYEKL. The CDR3 consists of 15 residues. Here the CDR3 reads CASSQGRGGFQPQHF. The CDR3 nucleotides are TGCGCCAGCAGCCAAGGTAGAGGGGGTTTTCAGCCCCAGCATTTT.

This clone was seen just once. V usage is TRBV12-3 or TRBV12-4 and J usage is TRBJ1-1; 11 bases align to TRBD1. The CDR3 totals 11 residues. With 10 bases clipped from V and 10 bases from J, the junction kept 5 bases outside the gene matches. DNA for the CDR3: TGTGCCACCGGGGGACAGGGGGTAGCTTTCTTT. Protein product: CATGGQGVAFF.

The rearrangement joins TRBV7-2 to TRBJ2-5; 12 positions match TRBD2. Germline V gene sequence: CDR1 SGHTA, CDR2 FQGNSA. The CDR3 contains 17 residues. The trim removed 1 base at V and 5 bases at J, leaving 8 bases unmatched. DNA of the CDR3: TGTGCCAGCAGCTTAGTGGCTAGCGGGGGGGCTCGGGAGACCCAGTACTTC. This sequence encodes CASSLVASGGARETQYF.

The rearrangement links TRBV11-3 to TRBJ2-5, with D possibly matching TRBD1 (6 bases). V was cut by 5 bases and J by 3 bases, with 19 bases left in between. CDR3 length: 16 residues. Germline assignment: CDR1 SGHNT and CDR2 YENEEA. The CDR3 bases are TGTGCCAGCAGCCATTTTCAAGTCGGGACAAAAGAGACCCAGTACTTC. Protein sequence: CASSHFQVGTKETQYF.

V usage is TRBV5-8 and J usage is TRBJ1-3, with 9 bases lining up with TRBD1. V gave up 4 bases and J gave up 0 bases; unmatched junction bases: 5. The germline V gene encodes CDR1 SGHTS and CDR2 YDEGEE. The CDR3 is 16 amino acids. The CDR3 here is CASSAGTGLSGNTIYF. The DNA for the CDR3 is TGTGCCAGCAGCGCCGGGACAGGGCTCTCTGGAAACACCATATATTTT.

This clone was seen a few times. The CDR3 sequence: CASSASGALVYGYTF. The CDR3 region has the DNA TGTGCCAGCAGCGCATCAGGGGCCCTCGTCTATGGCTACACCTTC. This rearrangement joins TRBV5-5 to TRBJ1-2, with D tentatively TRBD1 (6 bases). V lost 4 bases to trimming and J lost 4 bases, with 17 bases between them. CDR1 and CDR2 (germline): SGHKS, YYEKEE (reference sequence). This CDR3 is built from 15 residues.

The rearrangement joins TRBV19 to TRBJ1-1; D is unclear. This CDR3 spans 14 amino acids. Germline V gene data show CDR1 as LNHDA and CDR2 as SQIVND (reference sequence). Trimming shortened V by 5 bases and J by 0 bases, and 10 bases separated the two germline ends. The CDR3 loop reads CASSGSLMNTEAFF. For the CDR3, the DNA is TGTGCCAGTAGTGGCAGTTTGATGAACACTGAAGCTTTCTTT.

This clone is a singleton in its sample. The chain joins TRBV18 to TRBJ1-3; D remains unclear. Germline V CDR1 and CDR2: KGHSH, LQKENI. This CDR3 region has 13 residues. V was shortened by 6 bases and J by 0 bases, with 6 bases between the two germline ends. The CDR3 DNA sequence: TGTGCCAGCTCGCGAACCTCTGGAAACACCATATATTTT. Its protein product is CASSRTSGNTIYF.

The chain employs TRBV5-5 and TRBJ2-2; TRBD2 agrees at 7 bases. Germline lookup yields CDR1 SGHKS and CDR2 YYEKEE (reference sequence). The length of the CDR3 is 16 residues. V gave up 4 bases and J gave up 1 base; unmatched junction bases: 7. The CDR3 DNA follows: TGTGCCAGCAGCCTTGGCCCGGGGGGGAACACCGGGGAGCTGTTTTTT. Amino acid sequence: CASSLGPGGNTGELFF.